The 12 T cell receptor beta chains in this list originate from one sample, sequenced in a study of OX40 agonist ivuxolimab in advanced cancers. TCRdb keeps only in-frame clones here, not all; method: immunoSEQ multiplex PCR. The table has some 20,000 clones, about two thirds seen once. The sequencing used CD4+ or CD8+ T cells sorted from blood, collected in a trial of the OX40 agonist ivuxolimab. These receptors all stem from an adult with an advanced solid tumor such as melanoma, head and neck, liver or kidney cancer.

There are a few counts of this clone. The chain uses TRBV5-4 and TRBJ1-2; 8 bases map to TRBD1. The CDR3 loop spans 16 amino acids. With 0 bases clipped from V and 2 bases from J, the junction kept 6 bases outside the gene matches. Germline V lookup: CDR1 SGHNT, CDR2 YYREEE (reference sequence). In DNA form, the CDR3 reads TGTGCCAGCAGCTTGGCGCCGGGACAGGTGAACTATGGCTACACCTTC. Its translation: CASSLAPGQVNYGYTF. The whole variable domain, filled in from reference TRBV5-4 and TRBJ1-2, reads ETGVTQSPTHLIKTRGQQVTLRCSSQSGHNTVSWYQQALGQGPQFIFQYYREEENGRGNFPPRFSGLQFPNYSSELNVNALELDDSALYLCASSLAPGQVNYGYTFGSGTRLTVV.

Turning to this clone: Other DNA sequences within the sample encode an identical CDR3. The V gene is TRBV29-1, the J gene TRBJ2-7, with a weak D call TRBD1 (6 bases). CDR1 is SQVTM and CDR2 is ANQGSEA in the germline V gene. The CDR3 runs 12 residues. Deletions cut 3 bases from V and 3 bases from J, with 9 bases between. In DNA form, the CDR3 reads TGCAGCGTTGAGGACAGAATCTACGAGCAGTACTTC. This sequence encodes CSVEDRIYEQYF.

V and J are TRBV13 and TRBJ2-5; tentatively, D is TRBD1 (5 bases). The CDR3 sequence is 14 residues long. V was shortened by 0 bases and J by 2 bases, with 7 bases between the two germline ends. Looked up from germline, CDR1 is PRHDT and CDR2 is FYEKMQ (reference sequence). The chain's CDR3 is CASSLGTAQETQYF. In DNA, the CDR3 is TGTGCCAGCAGCTTAGGGACAGCGCAAGAGACCCAGTACTTC.

The sample holds one count of this clone. V usage is TRBV4-3 and J usage is TRBJ1-4, with a possible D match to TRBD1 (5 bases). Germline-derived CDR1 and CDR2 are LGHNA and YSLEER. There are 15 residues in the CDR3. The V gene lost 0 bases and the J gene lost 8 bases, with 13 bases spanning the gap. CDR3 in amino acids: CASSQDQGLNEKLFF. The CDR3, as DNA: TGCGCCAGCAGCCAAGATCAGGGTTTGAACGAAAAACTGTTTTTT.

The chain couples TRBV27 to TRBJ2-7; unclear D gene. Deletions cut 4 bases from V and 7 bases from J, with 14 bases between. The CDR3 length is 13 residues. The germline V gene has CDR1 MNHEY and CDR2 SMNVEV (reference sequence). CDR3 sequence (DNA): TGTGCCAGCAGTTCCCGGCCAAGGGAAGAGCAGTACTTC. It encodes CASSSRPREEQYF.

The J gene is TRBJ2-7, the V gene TRBV28; the match to TRBD1 covers 8 bases. The CDR3 extends over 14 amino acids. Germline assignment: CDR1 MDHEN and CDR2 SYDVKM. V shed 2 bases and J 7 bases; nucleotides not matched to a gene: 7. The DNA of the CDR3 is TGTGCCAGCAGTTTAATAACAGGGGGTTGGGAGCAGTACTTC. It codes for CASSLITGGWEQYF.

The genes are TRBV27 and TRBJ2-7; 8 bases line up with TRBD1. The CDR3 contains 14 residues. Looked up from germline, CDR1 is MNHEY and CDR2 is SMNVEV (reference sequence). V shed 2 bases, J shed 5 bases, and the junction held 5 bases outside the gene matches. The CDR3 spells CASSLGRGPNEQYF. For the CDR3, the DNA is TGTGCCAGCAGTTTAGGCAGGGGGCCCAACGAGCAGTACTTC.

V is TRBV6-1 and J is TRBJ1-4, with D uncertain. Germline lookup yields CDR1 MNHNS and CDR2 SASEGT. Trimming left V 2 bases short and J 0 bases short, with 10 bases between. This CDR3 spans 16 amino acids. The CDR3 DNA reads as TGTGCCAGCAGTGAAATCCGGGTTGCAACTAATGAAAAACTGTTTTTT. It translates to CASSEIRVATNEKLFF.

The rearrangement links TRBV7-3 to TRBJ1-2; TRBD1 matches 9 bases. The CDR3 length is 15 residues. J lost 8 bases, V lost 4 bases, and 11 bases had no gene match. Germline V gene data show CDR1 as SGHTA and CDR2 as FQGTGA. CDR3 amino acids: CASSSFTRQGEGYTF. For the CDR3, the DNA is TGTGCCAGCAGCTCCTTTACACGACAGGGGGAAGGCTACACCTTC.

The J gene is TRBJ2-3, the V gene TRBV15, with no clear D. The CDR3 spans 13 residues. With 3 bases removed from V and 1 base from J, the gap between germline ends came to 5 bases. Germline V gene lookup returns CDR1 LNHNV and CDR2 YYDKDF (reference sequence). CDR3 in DNA: TGTGCCACCAGCAGGCAGCGCACAGATACGCAGTATTTT. This encodes CATSRQRTDTQYF.

The rearrangement uses TRBV7-2 and TRBJ1-5, with 9 positions matching TRBD1. The trim removed 5 bases at V and 4 bases at J, leaving 9 bases unmatched. This CDR3 spans 16 amino acids. The V gene's germline CDR1 is SGHTA and CDR2 FQGNSA. Here the CDR3 reads CASSGTRTGDNQPQHF. The CDR3 DNA reads as TGTGCCAGCAGCGGGACGCGGACAGGGGATAATCAGCCCCAGCATTTT.

The chain carries TRBV9 and TRBJ2-1; D perhaps matches TRBD1 (5 bases). The CDR3 consists of 12 residues. With 4 bases removed from V and 7 bases from J, the gap between germline ends came to 9 bases. The V gene's germline CDR1 is SGDLS and CDR2 YYNGEE. CDR3 loop: CASSSWTNEQFF. In DNA, the CDR3 is TGTGCCAGCAGCTCTTGGACAAATGAGCAGTTCTTC.